This passage covers 3 T cell receptor beta chains from one sample sequenced in a study of radiotherapy plus CTLA-4 blockade in lung cancer. Measured with immunoSEQ multiplex PCR; TCRdb has only the in-frame clones, and not every one. The sample lists tens of thousands of clones, 70% to 80% occurring once. This specimen was peripheral blood, taken from a patient treated with radiotherapy plus ipilimumab. These receptors were obtained from a human donor with non-small cell lung cancer who had a complete response to radiotherapy plus ipilimumab.

This clone was detected a few times. The chain carries TRBV5-1 and TRBJ2-5; TRBD1 aligns across 9 bases. This CDR3 has 16 residues. V trimming: 3 bases; J trimming: 5 bases; junction bases outside the gene matches: 11. Germline CDR1 reads SGHRS; CDR2 reads YFSETQ. The CDR3 spells CASSSGRTGASETQYF. CDR3 DNA sequence: TGCGCCAGCAGCTCCGGTCGGACAGGGGCTTCGGAGACCCAGTACTTC.

The chain has TRBV15 and TRBJ2-7, with no clear D. This CDR3 has 14 residues. Germline lookup yields CDR1 LNHNV and CDR2 YYDKDF (reference sequence). Trimming removed 0 bases from V and 6 bases from J, with 12 bases in between. The CDR3 loop reads CATSRDLSAAEQYF. CDR3 nucleotide sequence: TGTGCCACCAGCAGAGATCTCTCGGCGGCCGAGCAGTACTTC.

CDR3: CASSSTDYTGELFF. The CDR3 region has the DNA TGTGCCAGCAGCTCCACAGATTACACCGGGGAGCTGTTTTTT. This chain uses TRBV7-3 with TRBJ2-2, with D hard to call. CDR3 length: 14 residues. Germline CDR1 and CDR2: SGHTA and FQGTGA. V shed 4 bases and J shed 3 bases, with 9 bases lying between them.